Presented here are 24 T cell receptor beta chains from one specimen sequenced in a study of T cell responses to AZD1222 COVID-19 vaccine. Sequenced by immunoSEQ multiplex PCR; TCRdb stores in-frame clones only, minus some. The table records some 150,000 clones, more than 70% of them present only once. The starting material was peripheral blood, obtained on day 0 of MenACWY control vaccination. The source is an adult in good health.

The CDR3 region has the DNA TGTGCCAGCAGTTACAGGGCAGGGTCTAATGAAAAACTGTTTTTT. Amino acids: CASSYRAGSNEKLFF. The J gene is TRBJ1-4, the V gene TRBV6-6; D is possibly TRBD1 (5 bases). V lost 2 bases and J 3 bases, leaving 10 bases between the germline ends. The CDR3 has 15 amino acids. Germline CDR1 MNHNY, CDR2 SVGAGI (reference sequence).

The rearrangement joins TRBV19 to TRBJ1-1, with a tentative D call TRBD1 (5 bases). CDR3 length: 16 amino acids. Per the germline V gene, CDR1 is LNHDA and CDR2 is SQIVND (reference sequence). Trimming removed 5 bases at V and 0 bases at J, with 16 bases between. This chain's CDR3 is CASSPGRSKMNTEAFF. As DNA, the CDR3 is TGTGCCAGTAGTCCGGGACGTAGTAAAATGAACACTGAAGCTTTCTTT. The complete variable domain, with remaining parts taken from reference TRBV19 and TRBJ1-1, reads DGGITQSPKYLFRKEGQNVTLSCEQNLNHDAMYWYRQDPGQGLRLIYYSQIVNDFQKGDIAEGYSVSREKKESFPLTVTSAQKNPTAFYLCASSPGRSKMNTEAFFGQGTRLTVV.

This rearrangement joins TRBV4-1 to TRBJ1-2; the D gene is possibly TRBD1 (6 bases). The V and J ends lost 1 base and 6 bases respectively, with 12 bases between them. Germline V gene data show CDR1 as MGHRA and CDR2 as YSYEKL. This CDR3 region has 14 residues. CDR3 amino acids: CASSQGPGADGYTF. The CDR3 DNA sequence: TGCGCCAGCAGCCAAGGTCCGGGGGCCGATGGCTACACCTTC.

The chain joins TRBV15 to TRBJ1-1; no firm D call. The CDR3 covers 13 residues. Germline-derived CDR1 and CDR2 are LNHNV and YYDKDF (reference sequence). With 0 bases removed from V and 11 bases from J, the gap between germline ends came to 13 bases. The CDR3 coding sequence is TGTGCCACCAGCAGAGATTTGGGCAAGGAGGCTTTCTTT. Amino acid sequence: CATSRDLGKEAFF.

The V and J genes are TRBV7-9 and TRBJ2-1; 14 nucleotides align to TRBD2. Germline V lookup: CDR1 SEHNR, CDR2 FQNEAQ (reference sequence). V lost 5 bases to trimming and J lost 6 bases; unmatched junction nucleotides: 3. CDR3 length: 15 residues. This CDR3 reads CASSMTSGGANEQFF. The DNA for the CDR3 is TGTGCCAGCAGCATGACTAGCGGGGGGGCCAATGAGCAGTTCTTC.

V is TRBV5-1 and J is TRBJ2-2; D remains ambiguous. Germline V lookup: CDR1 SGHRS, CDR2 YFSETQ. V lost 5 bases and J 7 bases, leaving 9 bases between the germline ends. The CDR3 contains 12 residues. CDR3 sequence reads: CASRVAVGELFF. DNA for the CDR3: TGCGCCAGCAGGGTGGCTGTCGGGGAGCTGTTTTTT.

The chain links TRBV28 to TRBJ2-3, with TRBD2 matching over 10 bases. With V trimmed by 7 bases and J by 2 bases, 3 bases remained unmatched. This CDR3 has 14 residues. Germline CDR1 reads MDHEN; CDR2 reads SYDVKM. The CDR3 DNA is TGTGCCAGCACGAGCGGGAGGGCCACAGATACGCAGTATTTT. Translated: CASTSGRATDTQYF.

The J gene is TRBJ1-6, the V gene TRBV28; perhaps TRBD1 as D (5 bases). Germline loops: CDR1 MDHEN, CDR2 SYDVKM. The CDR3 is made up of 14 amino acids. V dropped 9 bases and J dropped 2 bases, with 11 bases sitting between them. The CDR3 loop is CASTGTAYNSPLHF. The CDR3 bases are TGTGCCAGTACCGGGACGGCCTATAATTCACCCCTCCACTTT.

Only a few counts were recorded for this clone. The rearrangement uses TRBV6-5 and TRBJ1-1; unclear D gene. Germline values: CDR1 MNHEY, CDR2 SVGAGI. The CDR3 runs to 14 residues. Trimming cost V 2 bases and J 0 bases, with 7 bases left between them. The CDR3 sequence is CASSYDGMNTEAFF. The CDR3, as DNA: TGTGCCAGCAGTTACGATGGCATGAACACTGAAGCTTTCTTT.

The CDR3 loop is CASSVGDWTGTTEAFF. The CDR3 bases are TGTGCCAGCAGCGTTGGGGACTGGACAGGGACCACTGAAGCTTTCTTT. The V call is TRBV7-2, the J call TRBJ1-1, with TRBD1 matching 8 bases. The junction had 12 bases not matched to a gene; V was cut back by 5 bases and J by 4 bases. This CDR3 spans 16 amino acids. The germline V gene encodes CDR1 SGHTA and CDR2 FQGNSA.

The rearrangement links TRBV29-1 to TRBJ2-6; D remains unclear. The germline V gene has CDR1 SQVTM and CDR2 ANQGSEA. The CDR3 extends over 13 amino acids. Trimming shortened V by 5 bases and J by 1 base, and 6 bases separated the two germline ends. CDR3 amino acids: CSVRASGANVLTF. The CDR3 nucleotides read TGCAGCGTTCGGGCATCTGGGGCCAACGTCCTGACTTTC.

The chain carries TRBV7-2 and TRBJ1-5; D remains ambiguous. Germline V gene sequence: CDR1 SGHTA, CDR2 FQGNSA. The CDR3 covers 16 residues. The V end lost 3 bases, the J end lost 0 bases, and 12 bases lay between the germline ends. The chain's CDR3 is CASSFAGPYSNQPQHF. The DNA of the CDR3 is TGTGCCAGCAGCTTCGCAGGTCCATATAGCAATCAGCCCCAGCATTTT.

CDR3 nucleotides: TGTGCCAGCAGCGCTACGGGACAGTACGGCTACACCTTC. This translates into CASSATGQYGYTF. The chain combines TRBV5-6 with TRBJ1-2, with TRBD1 identical over 7 bases. Germline lookup yields CDR1 SGHDT and CDR2 YYEEEE. This CDR3 is 13 amino acids long. J lost 8 bases, V lost 4 bases, and 8 bases had no gene match.

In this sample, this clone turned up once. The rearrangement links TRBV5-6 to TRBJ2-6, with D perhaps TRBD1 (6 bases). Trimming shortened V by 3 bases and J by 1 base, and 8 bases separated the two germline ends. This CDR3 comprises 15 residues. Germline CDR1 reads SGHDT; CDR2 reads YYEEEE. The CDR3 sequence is CASSSGVSGANVLTF. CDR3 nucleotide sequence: TGTGCCAGCAGCTCAGGGGTATCTGGGGCCAACGTCCTGACTTTC.

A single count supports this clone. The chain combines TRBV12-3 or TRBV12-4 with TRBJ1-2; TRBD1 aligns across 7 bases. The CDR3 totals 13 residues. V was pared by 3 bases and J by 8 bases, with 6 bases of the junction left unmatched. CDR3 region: CASSFGQGEGYTF. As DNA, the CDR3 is TGTGCCAGCAGTTTCGGGCAGGGGGAAGGCTACACCTTC.

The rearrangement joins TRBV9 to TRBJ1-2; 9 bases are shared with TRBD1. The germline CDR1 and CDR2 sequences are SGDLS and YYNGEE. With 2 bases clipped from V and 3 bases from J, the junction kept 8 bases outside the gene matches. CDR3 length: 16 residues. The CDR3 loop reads CASSVASDRGDYGYTF. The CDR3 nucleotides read TGTGCCAGCAGCGTCGCCTCGGACAGGGGTGACTATGGCTACACCTTC.

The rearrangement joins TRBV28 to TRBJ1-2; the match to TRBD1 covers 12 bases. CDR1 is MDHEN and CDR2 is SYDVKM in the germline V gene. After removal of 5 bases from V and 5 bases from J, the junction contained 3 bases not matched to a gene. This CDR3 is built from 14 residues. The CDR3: CASSRDRGQYGYTF. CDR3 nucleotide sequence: TGTGCCAGCAGTCGGGACAGGGGGCAATATGGCTACACCTTC.

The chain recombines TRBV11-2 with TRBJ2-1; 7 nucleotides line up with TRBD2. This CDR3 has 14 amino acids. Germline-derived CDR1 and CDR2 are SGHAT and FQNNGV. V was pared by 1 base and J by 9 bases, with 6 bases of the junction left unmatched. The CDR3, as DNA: TGTGCCAGCAGCTTAGTTGGGCTAGCGGTTGAGCAGTTCTTC. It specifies CASSLVGLAVEQFF.

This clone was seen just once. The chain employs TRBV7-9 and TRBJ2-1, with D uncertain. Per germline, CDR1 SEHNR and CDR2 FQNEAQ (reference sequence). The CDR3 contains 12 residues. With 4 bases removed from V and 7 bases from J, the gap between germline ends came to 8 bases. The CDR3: CASSSISNEQFF. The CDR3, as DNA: TGTGCCAGCAGCTCTATTTCTAATGAGCAGTTCTTC.

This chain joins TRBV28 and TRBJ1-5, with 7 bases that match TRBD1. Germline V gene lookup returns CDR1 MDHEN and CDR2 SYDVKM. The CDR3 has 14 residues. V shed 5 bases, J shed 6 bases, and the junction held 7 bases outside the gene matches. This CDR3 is CASSATGAGQPQHF. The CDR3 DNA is TGTGCCAGCAGTGCCACAGGGGCGGGTCAGCCCCAGCATTTT. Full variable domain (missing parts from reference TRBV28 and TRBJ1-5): DVKVTQSSRYLVKRTGEKVFLECVQDMDHENMFWYRQDPGLGLRLIYFSYDVKMKEKGDIPEGYSVSREKKERFSLILESASTNQTSMYLCASSATGAGQPQHFGDGTRLSIL.

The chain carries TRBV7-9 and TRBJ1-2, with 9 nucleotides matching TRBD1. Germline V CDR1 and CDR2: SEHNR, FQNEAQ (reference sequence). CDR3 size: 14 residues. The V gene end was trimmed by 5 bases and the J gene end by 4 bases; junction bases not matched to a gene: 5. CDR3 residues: CASSTGTGFYGYTF. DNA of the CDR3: TGTGCCAGCAGCACCGGGACAGGGTTCTATGGCTACACCTTC.

CDR3 nucleotides: TGTGCCAGTAGTATCGGGGACAGGGCGAACGAGCAGTACTTC. Translation: CASSIGDRANEQYF. The chain links TRBV19 to TRBJ2-7, with 9 positions matching TRBD1. The CDR3 contains 14 residues. From germline, CDR1 is LNHDA and CDR2 SQIVND (reference sequence). Trimming at V came to 3 bases and at J to 5 bases, leaving 5 bases not matched to a gene.

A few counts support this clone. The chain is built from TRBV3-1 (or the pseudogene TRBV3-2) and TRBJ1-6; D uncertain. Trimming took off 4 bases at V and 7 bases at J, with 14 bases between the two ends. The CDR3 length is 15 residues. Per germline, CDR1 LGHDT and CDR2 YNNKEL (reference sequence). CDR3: CASSPTSGGNSPLHF. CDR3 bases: TGTGCCAGCAGCCCGACCTCTGGTGGGAATTCACCCCTCCACTTT.

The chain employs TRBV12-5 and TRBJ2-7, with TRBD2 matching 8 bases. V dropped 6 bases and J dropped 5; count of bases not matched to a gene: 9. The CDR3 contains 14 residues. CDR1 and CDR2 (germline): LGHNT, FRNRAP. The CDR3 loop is CASGPLSGRDEQYF. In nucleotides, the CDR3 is TGTGCTAGTGGCCCCCTCAGCGGGAGAGACGAGCAGTACTTC.